The T cell receptor (beta chain) described here comes from a study of shared clonotypes between healthy human individuals (dated by TCRdb to the early 2020s). Background for the entire study: Three men and a couple of women, aged 18 to 49 years, made up the cohort. For each donor, CD4 naive and CD4 memory were each given three plates, CD8 naive was given two plates, and CD8 memory was given one plate. The study deeply sequenced blood TCR repertoires of several healthy adults to estimate repertoire size and the extent of clonotype sharing between individuals. Libraries were prepared and TCR repertoires were sequenced by different laboratories using diverse techniques, in order to increase sequencing depth and limit assay-specific biases. Between about 0.8 and 9 billion PBMCs per donor were obtained by leukapheresis. What the study reported, not specific to this receptor: Compared with non-shared clonotypes, clonotypes shared by all four sorted-subset donors had higher generation probabilities. Pairwise subsampling led to the expectation that sequencing depth would affect the degree of clonotype sharing among donors. Because the study included only a small number of donors, the genetic and exposure-history diversity represented was limited. Larger estimated clonotype richness was generally found for naive subsets than for memory subsets. When a handful of donors were compared, the shared fraction of clonotypes was around 4.6% for naive CD4, about 4% for naive CD8, 2% to 2.5% for memory CD4, and around 0.4% for memory CD8. Rarefaction of sorted-subset datasets indicated incomplete sequencing despite the large sequencing depth. Sampling was restricted to blood, and TCR repertoires in tissues likely differ from the TCR repertoires found in blood.

The donors were healthy, HIV-negative adults who had no recently reported acute infections or vaccinations. Every donor was a Caucasian adult living in Nashville, Tennessee, USA. CD4+ T cells were enriched by magnetic negative selection, after which naive cells were positively selected on CD45RA and the negative fraction was taken as the memory subset. Blood was collected by leukapheresis, and PBMCs were isolated by Ficoll-Histopaque density gradient centrifugation and then cryopreserved in liquid nitrogen vapor phase. Purity and quantity of every magnetically sorted T cell population were checked by analytical flow cytometry. Genomic DNA was isolated from every sorted fraction and measured by UV absorbance on a Nanodrop 2000c. Reading from cysteine to phenylalanine, the CDR3 counts 17 amino acids. Only the CDR3 portion is preserved as DNA: 51 bases, with reading frame beginning at the first base. Reading the germline V gene gives CDR1 SNHLY and CDR2 FYNNEI. V trim: 7 bases; J trim: 8 bases; unmatched bases: 12.

Using the deep immunoSEQ assay, multiplex PCR amplified TCR CDR3 regions from genomic DNA. Extracted genomic DNA from each cell subset was distributed evenly across all wells of several immunoSEQ 96-well plates, and each plate was treated as a replicate. For sorted subsets, each replicate PCR was loaded with roughly 190 ng genomic DNA, equivalent to some 27,000 T cell genomes. The purified libraries were quantified using a Qubit 3.0 fluorometer, sized with a Bioanalyzer 2100, and then quantified again using the KAPA Library Quantification kit. Every immunoSEQ 96-well plate was sequenced on a dedicated single-read 150-cycle Illumina NextSeq 550 flow cell. On the authors' methods: The immunoSEQ output contained only junctional sequences without quality scores, so filtering could not match that applied to full-length reads. To assign V/J genes and CDR3, sequences were annotated using PyIR, a Python wrapper for IgBLAST v1.9, with IMGT germline references. Reads were filtered out if the reads had weak V/J assignments (E-value above 1e-6), no CDR3, stop codons, out-of-frame junctions, or ambiguous translated residues. V3J clonotypes were defined as sequences sharing an identical inferred V gene, J gene, and CDR3 amino acid sequence. The percentage overlap between two repertoires was calculated by dividing the number of shared unique clonotypes by the size of the smaller repertoire. Repertoire richness was assessed with RTK rarefaction, the Chao1 estimator, and Recon v2.1 estimates of unobserved clonotypes. Generation probabilities were computed with OLGA for all TCRbeta clonotypes obtained by the gDNA method from a few donors. TCRdb's version of the immuneACCESS table is confined to in-frame rearrangements and falls short of the full clone set. An unresolved V gene accounts for under half of the shortfall where checked; the remainder is of unknown origin. Clone size and the V and J calls come from that table; the DNA yielded D and trimming. This sample lists around 1.4 million clones; about 98.5% were detected once. 0.36% of the sample rests with the top ten.

This clone was seen once. Its antigen has not been determined. Per-base qualities were not stored, and no clone one base away is much larger. The receptor's source is a man aged 30-40 years in good health. Material for sequencing was naive CD4+ T cells sorted from blood. The cell subset or site tag for this specimen amounts to: CD45RA+ positively selected. The V and J genes are TRBV2 and TRBJ2-1; 15 central nucleotides agree with TRBD2. This receptor carries the CDR3 CASNLFGLAGGVHEQFF. The nucleotides read TGTGCCAGCAACCTTTTCGGACTAGCGGGAGGGGTGCATGAGCAGTTCTTC. With the portions outside the CDR3 filled from the reference TRBV2 and TRBJ2-1 genes, the complete variable region becomes EPEVTQTPSHQVTQMGQEVILRCVPISNHLYFYWYRQILGQKVEFLVSFYNNEISEKSEIFDDQFSVERPDGSNFTLKIRSTKLEDSAMYFCASNLFGLAGGVHEQFFGPGTRLTVL.